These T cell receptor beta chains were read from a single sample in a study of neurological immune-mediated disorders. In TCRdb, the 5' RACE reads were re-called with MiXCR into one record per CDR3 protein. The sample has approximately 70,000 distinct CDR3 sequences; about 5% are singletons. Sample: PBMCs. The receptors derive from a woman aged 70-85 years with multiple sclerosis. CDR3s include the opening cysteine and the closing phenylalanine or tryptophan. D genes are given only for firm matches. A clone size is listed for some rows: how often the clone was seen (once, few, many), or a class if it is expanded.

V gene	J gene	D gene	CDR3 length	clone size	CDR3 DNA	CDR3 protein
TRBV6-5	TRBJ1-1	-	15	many	TGTGCCAGCAGCATTGGGGGGGCGCGGGTCACTGAAGCTTTCTTT	CASSIGGARVTEAFF
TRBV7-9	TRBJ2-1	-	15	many	TGTGCCAGCAGCTTAGGGGGGGAACCCTACAATGAGCAGTTCTTC	CASSLGGEPYNEQFF
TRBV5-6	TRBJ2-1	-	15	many	TGTGCCAGCACCCTTGGTGGGCTGGGAAGGAATGAGCAGTTCTTC	CASTLGGLGRNEQFF
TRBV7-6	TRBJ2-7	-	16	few	TGTGCCAGCAGCTCTACCGGGGCACCGAGCTCCTACGAGCAGTACTTC	CASSSTGAPSSYEQYF
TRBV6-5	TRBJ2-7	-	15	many	TGTGCCAGCAGTTACGGGGTGGGATTTTCCTACGAGCAGTACTTC	CASSYGVGFSYEQYF
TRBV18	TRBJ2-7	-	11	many	TGTGCCAGCTCACGGACGGGGGAGCAGTACTTC	CASSRTGEQYF
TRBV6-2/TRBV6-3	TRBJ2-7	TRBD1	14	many	TGTGCCAGCAGTCCCCCCCGACAGGGGAGCGAGCAGTACTTC	CASSPPRQGSEQYF
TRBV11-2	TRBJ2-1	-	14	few	TGTGCCAGCAGCCGGGGGAACTCCTACAATGAGCAGTTCTTC	CASSRGNSYNEQFF
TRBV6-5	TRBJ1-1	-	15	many	TGTGCCAGCAGCCGCGGGAAAGGTTGGCCAACTGAAGCTTTCTTT	CASSRGKGWPTEAFF
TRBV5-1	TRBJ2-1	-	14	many	TGCGCCAGCAGCTTGGCCGACCCGAGGGATGAGCAGTTCTTC	CASSLADPRDEQFF
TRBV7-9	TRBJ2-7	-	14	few	TGTGCCAGCAGCCCACCCGGGACACTCTACGAGCAGTACTTC	CASSPPGTLYEQYF
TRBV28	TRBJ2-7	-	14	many	TGTGCCAGCAGTTTCGCAGGACCCTCCTACGAGCAGTACTTC	CASSFAGPSYEQYF
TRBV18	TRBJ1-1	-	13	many	TGTGCCAGCTCACCACAGGCCGACACTGAAGCTTTCTTT	CASSPQADTEAFF
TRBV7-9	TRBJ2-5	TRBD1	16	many	TGTGCCAGCAGCTTAGGGGACAGGGGTTCCCAAGAGACCCAGTACTTC	CASSLGDRGSQETQYF
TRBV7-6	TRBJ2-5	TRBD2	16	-	TGTGCCAGCAGCCGCACTCTAGCGGGCGGTAGGGAGACCCAGTACTTC	CASSRTLAGGRETQYF
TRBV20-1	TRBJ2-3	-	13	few	TGCAGTGCACCCAAGTTAGGCACAGATACGCAGTATTTT	CSAPKLGTDTQYF
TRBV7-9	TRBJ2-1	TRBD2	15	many	TGTGCCAGCAGCTCCGGGACTAGCGGGAGGAATGAGCAGTTCTTC	CASSSGTSGRNEQFF
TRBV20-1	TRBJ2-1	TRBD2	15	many	TGCAGTGCTAGAAAGGGGACTAGCGGGAGTGCTGAGCAGTTCTTC	CSARKGTSGSAEQFF
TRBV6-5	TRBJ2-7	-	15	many	TGTGCCAGCAGTATGGCCGGGACGGGAATCTACGAGCAGTACTTC	CASSMAGTGIYEQYF
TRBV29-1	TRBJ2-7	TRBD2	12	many	TGCAGCGCGACTAGCGGGAGTGCCGAGCAGTACTTC	CSATSGSAEQYF
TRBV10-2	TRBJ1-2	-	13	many	TGCGCCAGCAGTGACTGGGAAACCTATGGCTACACCTTC	CASSDWETYGYTF
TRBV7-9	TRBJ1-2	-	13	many	TGTGCCAGCAGCTTCGCGGGGGCCTATGGCTACACCTTC	CASSFAGAYGYTF
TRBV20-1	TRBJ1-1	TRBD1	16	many	TGCAGTGCTCCCGGGACAGGGGTAAGCATGAACACTGAAGCTTTCTTT	CSAPGTGVSMNTEAFF
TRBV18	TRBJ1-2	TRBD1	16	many	TGTGCCAGCTCATTGTCGACAGGGGCTACTAACTATGGCTACACCTTC	CASSLSTGATNYGYTF
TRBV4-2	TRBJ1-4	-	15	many	TGTGCCAGCAGCCAAGATTCAGCGAGACCGGAGGGGCTGTTTTTT	CASSQDSARPEGLFF
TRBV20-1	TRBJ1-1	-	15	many	TGCAGTGCTAGCATTCCTCACGTTTTTTACACTGAAGCTTTCTTT	CSASIPHVFYTEAFF
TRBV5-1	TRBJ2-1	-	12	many	TGCGCCAGCAGCTTGGGGGACAATGAGCAGTTCTTC	CASSLGDNEQFF
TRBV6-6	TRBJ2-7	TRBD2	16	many	TGTGCCAGCAGTTACTCGTCGGGACTAGCTCTTTCCGAGCAGTACTTC	CASSYSSGLALSEQYF
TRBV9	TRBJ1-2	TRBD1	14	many	TGTGCCAGCAGCGCGACAGGGAATAACTATGGCTACACCTTC	CASSATGNNYGYTF
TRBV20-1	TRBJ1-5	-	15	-	TGCAGTGCTAGAGGTTCCTCAGGGACGGGTCAGCCCCAGCATTTT	CSARGSSGTGQPQHF
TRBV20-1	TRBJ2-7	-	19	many	TGCAGTGCTAACTTCCGGACGATGTTGGGGAGGACAGGTCACTACGAGCAGTACTTC	CSANFRTMLGRTGHYEQYF
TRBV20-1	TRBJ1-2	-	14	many	TGCAGTGCTAGAGGACAGTTTTTTAACTATGGCTACACCTTC	CSARGQFFNYGYTF
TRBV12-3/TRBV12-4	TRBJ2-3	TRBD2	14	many	TGTGCCAGCAGGACGGGGGGACTCCCAGATACGCAGTATTTT	CASRTGGLPDTQYF
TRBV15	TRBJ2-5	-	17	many	TGTGCCACCAGCAGAGATCCTTTGGCGGGCCTCCAAGAGACCCAGTACTTC	CATSRDPLAGLQETQYF
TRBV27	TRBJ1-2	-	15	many	TGTGCCAGCAGTTACTCGGACGGTCCTAACTATGGCTACACCTTC	CASSYSDGPNYGYTF
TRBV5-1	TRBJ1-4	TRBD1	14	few	TGCGCCAGCAGCTCCGGGACAGGGAAGGAAAAACTGTTTTTT	CASSSGTGKEKLFF
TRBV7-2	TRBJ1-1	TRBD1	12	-	TGTGCCAGCACCCGGGACAGGGAAGAAGCTTTCTTT	CASTRDREEAFF
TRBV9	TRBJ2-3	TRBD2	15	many	TGTGCCAGCAGCGTATCTAGCGGGAGTCAAGATACGCAGTATTTT	CASSVSSGSQDTQYF
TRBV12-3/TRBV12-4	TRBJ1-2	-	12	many	TGTGCCAGCAGTTCAGGAACCTATGGCTACACCTTC	CASSSGTYGYTF
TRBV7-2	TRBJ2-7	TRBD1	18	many	TGTGCCAGCAGCTTAGTCGCCCCGGGACAGGGGTCAACCTACGAGCAGTACTTC	CASSLVAPGQGSTYEQYF
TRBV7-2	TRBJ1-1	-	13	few	TGTGCCAGCAGCTCCAAGGGGGACACTGAAGCTTTCTTT	CASSSKGDTEAFF
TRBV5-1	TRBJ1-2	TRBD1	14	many	TGCGCCAGCAGCTTACTCACAGGGGATTATGGCTACACCTTC	CASSLLTGDYGYTF
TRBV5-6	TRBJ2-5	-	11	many	TGTGCCAGCAGCCGGTCAGAGACCCAGTACTTC	CASSRSETQYF
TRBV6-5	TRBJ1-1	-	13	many	TGTGCCAGCAGTTACGAGCAGGAAAGGGAAGCTTTCTTT	CASSYEQEREAFF
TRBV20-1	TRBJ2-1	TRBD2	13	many	TGCAGTGCTAGAGGACTAGCGGGCAATGAGCAGTTCTTC	CSARGLAGNEQFF
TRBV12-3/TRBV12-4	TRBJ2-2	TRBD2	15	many	TGTGCCAGCAGCCCTAGCGGGAGGGACCACGGGGAGCTGTTTTTT	CASSPSGRDHGELFF